These 2 T cell receptor beta chains came from one sample sequenced in a study of blood T cell repertoires in COVID-19. The data were produced by immunoSEQ multiplex PCR, yet TCRdb's version contains in-frame clones alone and is incomplete. There are roughly 160,000 clones in the sample; around 83% occur only once, and roughly 7% lies in the top ten. Source material: peripheral blood. The receptors shown here come from a man aged 45-60 years with active or convalescent COVID-19.

The chain couples TRBV7-6 to TRBJ1-2, with a weak D call TRBD1 (5 bases). Germline V lookup: CDR1 SGHVS, CDR2 FNYEAQ. Trimming removed 3 bases at V and 0 bases at J, with 14 bases between. This CDR3 has 16 residues. CDR3 sequence reads: CASSFRADDSNYGYTF. The DNA for the CDR3 is TGTGCCAGCAGCTTCAGGGCCGATGACTCTAACTATGGCTACACCTTC.

V usage is TRBV6-5 and J usage is TRBJ2-1; D is perhaps TRBD1 (6 bases). Germline V gene data show CDR1 as MNHEY and CDR2 as SVGAGI. The CDR3 sequence is 13 residues long. Trimming took 6 bases from V and 15 from J, leaving 21 bases between them. CDR3: CASSPQGLGIAFF. The CDR3 region has the DNA TGTGCCAGCAGCCCACAGGGATTGGGGATTGCGTTCTTC.